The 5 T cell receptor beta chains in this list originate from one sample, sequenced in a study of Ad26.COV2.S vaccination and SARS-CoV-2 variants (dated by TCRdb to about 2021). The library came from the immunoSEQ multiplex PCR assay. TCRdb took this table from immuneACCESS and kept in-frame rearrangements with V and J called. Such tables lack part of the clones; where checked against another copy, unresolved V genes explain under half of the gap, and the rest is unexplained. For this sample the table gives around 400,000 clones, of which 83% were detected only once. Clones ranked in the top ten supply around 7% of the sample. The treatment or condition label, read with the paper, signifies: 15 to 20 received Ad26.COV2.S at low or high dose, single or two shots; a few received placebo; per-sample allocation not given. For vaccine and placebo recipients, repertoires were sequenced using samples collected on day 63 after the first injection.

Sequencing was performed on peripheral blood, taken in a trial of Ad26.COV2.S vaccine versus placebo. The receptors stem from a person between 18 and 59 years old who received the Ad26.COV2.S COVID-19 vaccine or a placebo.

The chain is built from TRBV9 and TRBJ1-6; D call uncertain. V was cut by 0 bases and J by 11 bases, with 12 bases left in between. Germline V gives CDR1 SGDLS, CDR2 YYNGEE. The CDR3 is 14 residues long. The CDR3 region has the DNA TGTGCCAGCAGCGTAGCTTTACTCGGCGCACCCCTCCACTTT. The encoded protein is CASSVALLGAPLHF.

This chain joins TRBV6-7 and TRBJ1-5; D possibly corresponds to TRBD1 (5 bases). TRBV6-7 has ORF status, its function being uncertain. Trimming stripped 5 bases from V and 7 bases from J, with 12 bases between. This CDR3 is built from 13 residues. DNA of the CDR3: TGTGCCAGCAGTGGGGGGACGGCACAGCCCCAGCATTTT. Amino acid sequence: CASSGGTAQPQHF.

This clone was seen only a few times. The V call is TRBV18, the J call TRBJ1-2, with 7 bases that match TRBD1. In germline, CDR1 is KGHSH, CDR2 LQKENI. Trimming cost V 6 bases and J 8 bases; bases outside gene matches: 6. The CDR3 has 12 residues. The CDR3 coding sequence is TGTGCCAGCTCTCACAGGGGAGGGGGCTACACCTTC. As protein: CASSHRGGGYTF. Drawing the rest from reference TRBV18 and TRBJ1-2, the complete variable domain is NAGVMQNPRHLVRRRGQEARLRCSPMKGHSHVYWYRQLPEEGLKFMVYLQKENIIDESGMPKERFSAEFPKEGPSILRIQQVVRGDSAAYFCASSHRGGGYTFGSGTRLTVV.

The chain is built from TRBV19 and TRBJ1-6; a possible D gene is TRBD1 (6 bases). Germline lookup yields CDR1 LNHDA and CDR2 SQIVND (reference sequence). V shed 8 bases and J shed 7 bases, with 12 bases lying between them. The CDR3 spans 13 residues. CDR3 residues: CASSGRGNSPLHF. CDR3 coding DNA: TGTGCCAGTTCGGGCAGGGGCAATTCACCCCTCCACTTT.

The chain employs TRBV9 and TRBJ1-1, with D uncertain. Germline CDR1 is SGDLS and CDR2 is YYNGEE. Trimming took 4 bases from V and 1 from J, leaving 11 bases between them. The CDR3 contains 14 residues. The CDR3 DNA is TGTGCCAGCAGCCACCTGGCCGGGAACACTGAAGCTTTCTTT. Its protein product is CASSHLAGNTEAFF.